A selection of T cell receptor beta chains follows, all from one sample in a study of metastatic and nonmetastatic thyroid tumors. TCRdb re-called the PCR reads via MiXCR. Of more than 12,000 clones listed, over 25% are singletons. The sequencing input was tumor tissue. The receptor set was obtained from a male donor with papillary thyroid cancer or a benign thyroid nodule (not recorded which). Some clones in this sample may be carry-over from other donors' samples. The CDR3 runs from the conserved cysteine through the conserved F or W. D genes are given only for firm matches. Only part of the rows carry a size: once, few, many, or a class if the clone is expanded.

>TRBV19|13|NA|many|TRBJ2-7
CASRSLGAYEQYF
TGTGCCAGTAGGTCCTTGGGGGCCTACGAGCAGTACTTC
>TRBV4-2|18|NA|many|TRBJ2-2
CASSQVFYSGREAGELFF
TGTGCCAGCAGCCAAGTCTTTTATTCGGGCAGAGAGGCCGGGGAGCTGTTTTTT
>TRBV18|14|NA|NA|TRBJ2-3
CASRRLMRPDTQYF
TGTGCCAGCCGAAGGTTAATGCGCCCAGATACGCAGTATTTT
>TRBV6-1|14|TRBD1|NA|TRBJ2-1
CASSRDRGPTEQFF
TGTGCCAGCAGTAGGGACAGGGGGCCTACGGAGCAGTTCTTC
>TRBV27|14|NA|many|TRBJ2-7
CASSSGQISYEQYF
TGTGCCAGCAGTTCCGGACAGATCTCCTACGAGCAGTACTTC
>TRBV9|16|TRBD1|medium-sized|TRBJ1-2
CASSVDPSGTGYGYTF
TGTGCCAGCAGCGTAGATCCGTCCGGGACAGGATATGGCTACACCTTC
>TRBV6-2/TRBV6-3|14|TRBD2|NA|TRBJ2-1
CASNTGGESNEQFF
TGTGCCAGCAACACGGGAGGAGAGTCGAATGAGCAGTTCTTC
>TRBV27|15|NA|few|TRBJ2-3
CASSLRGGATDTQYF
TGTGCCAGCAGTTTGAGAGGGGGAGCGACAGATACGCAGTATTTT
>TRBV3-1|13|NA|many|TRBJ2-2
CASSQSLDGELFF
TGTGCCAGCAGCCAATCACTAGACGGGGAGCTGTTTTTT
>TRBV3-1|14|NA|many|TRBJ1-3
CASSPGTSRNTIYF
TGTGCCAGCAGCCCAGGGACATCGAGAAACACCATATATTTT
>TRBV18|20|TRBD2|NA|TRBJ2-7
CASSLKGGSGLARRSSEQYF
TGTGCCAGCTCACTCAAAGGGGGGTCGGGACTAGCGAGACGTTCCTCCGAGCAGTACTTC
>TRBV12-3/TRBV12-4|18|NA|many|TRBJ2-1
CASSVKTTVLFSYNEQFF
TGTGCCAGCAGTGTAAAAACCACCGTCTTGTTCTCCTACAATGAGCAGTTCTTC
>TRBV5-4|14|NA|NA|TRBJ1-6
CASSLQGSPSPLHF
TGTGCCAGCAGCCTCCAGGGTAGCCCTTCACCCCTCCACTTT
>TRBV7-8|17|TRBD2|many|TRBJ2-5
CASSSFWTSGRLETQYF
TGTGCCAGCAGCTCATTCTGGACTAGCGGGAGATTAGAGACCCAGTACTTC
>TRBV20-1|16|TRBD1|many|TRBJ1-6
CSATRDRRLTNSPLHF
TGCAGTGCTACCCGGGACAGGCGACTGACTAATTCACCCCTCCACTTT
>TRBV6-1|17|TRBD2|NA|TRBJ2-2
CASRPGLAGGLAGELFF
TGTGCCAGCAGACCGGGACTAGCGGGGGGGCTAGCCGGGGAGCTGTTTTTT
>TRBV20-1|15|TRBD1|NA|TRBJ2-7
CSARRGTGGLYEQYF
TGCAGTGCTAGGCGTGGGACAGGGGGACTCTACGAGCAGTACTTC
>TRBV6-1|12|TRBD2|NA|TRBJ2-2
CASWRGSGELFF
TGTGCCAGCTGGCGGGGGTCCGGGGAGCTGTTTTTT
>TRBV6-1|13|NA|few|TRBJ2-5
CASSLSGYETQYF
TGTGCCAGCAGTCTAAGCGGGTATGAGACCCAGTACTTC
>TRBV6-1|15|NA|many|TRBJ2-6
CASSELGSGANVLTF
TGTGCCAGCAGTGAACTTGGGTCAGGGGCCAACGTCCTGACTTTC
>TRBV6-5|14|NA|many|TRBJ1-5
CASSYMASNQPQHF
TGTGCCAGCAGTTACATGGCTAGCAATCAGCCCCAGCATTTT
>TRBV6-5|16|NA|many|TRBJ2-3
CASSYSPGRSTDTQYF
TGTGCCAGCAGTTACTCCCCAGGCCGTAGCACAGATACGCAGTATTTT
>TRBV5-1|15|NA|NA|TRBJ2-2
CASSLVCSSGGELFF
TGCGCCAGCAGCTTGGTGTGTAGTTCTGGCGGGGAGCTGTTTTTT
>TRBV6-5|15|NA|few|TRBJ2-3
CASSFRAHRLDTQYF
TGTGCCAGCAGTTTCCGGGCACACCGGTTGGATACGCAGTATTTT
>TRBV5-1|14|NA|few|TRBJ1-1
CASSSVGENTEAFF
TGCGCCAGCAGCTCCGTGGGAGAGAACACTGAAGCTTTCTTT
>TRBV2|14|TRBD1|few|TRBJ1-4
CASIERTGGEKLFF
TGTGCCAGCATTGAACGGACAGGTGGTGAAAAACTGTTTTTT
>TRBV20-1|14|NA|once|TRBJ2-2
CSARGEVDTWELFF
TGCAGTGCTAGAGGAGAGGTGGACACCTGGGAGCTGTTTTTT
>TRBV18|14|TRBD1|NA|TRBJ2-7
CASSPTTGAYEQYF
TGTGCCAGCTCACCGACAACAGGGGCCTACGAGCAGTACTTC
>TRBV27|14|NA|NA|TRBJ1-3
CASSLFPGGKTIYF
TGTGCCAGCAGTCTCTTCCCCGGGGGAAAGACCATATATTTT
>TRBV5-1|12|NA|NA|TRBJ1-1
CASSLDNTEAFF
TGCGCCAGCAGCTTAGACAACACTGAAGCTTTCTTT
>TRBV20-1|15|NA|NA|TRBJ2-7
CSAEHSNLGDYEQYF
TGCAGTGCTGAACACAGCAATTTGGGAGACTACGAGCAGTACTTC